Listed below are T cell receptor beta chains from one sample, sequenced in a study of T cells after somatic rescue of genetic block. Method: immunoSEQ multiplex PCR; TCRdb's copy keeps in-frame clones and lacks some. The table records under 150,000 clones, 90% to 95% of them present only once. The source material was peripheral blood mononuclear cells (PBMCs). The source of these receptors is a woman younger than 35. CDR3s include the opening cysteine and the closing phenylalanine or tryptophan. Size values are once, few and many counts, or a class for expanded clones, and some rows have none.

V gene,CDR3 length,clone size,J gene,CDR3 protein
TRBV4-1,16,.,TRBJ2-2,CASSQDGGTGTGELFF
TRBV14,16,.,TRBJ1-4,CASSEQTGGTNEKLFF
TRBV6-1,12,once,TRBJ1-2,CASSEEGYGYTF
TRBV6-5,15,.,TRBJ1-2,CASSLGEGVLYGYTF
TRBV5-4,15,.,TRBJ2-5,CASSSRDRNQETQYF
TRBV30,12,.,TRBJ1-3,CAWITGGNTIYF
TRBV7-2,15,.,TRBJ2-1,CASSLGPLATNEQFF
TRBV10-3,13,.,TRBJ1-1,CAIATKWNTEAFF
TRBV6-4,12,.,TRBJ1-2,CASSDSGYGYTF
TRBV4-1,13,.,TRBJ1-2,CASSQVPPYGYTF
TRBV7-2,14,.,TRBJ1-4,CASSPAAANEKLFF
TRBV2,16,.,TRBJ2-2,CASSERISGGTGELFF
TRBV4-2,17,.,TRBJ2-1,CASSQLIGGSQTNEQFF
TRBV7-2,15,.,TRBJ1-4,CASSPRQRTNEKLFF
TRBV7-3,16,.,TRBJ1-1,CASSTRQGSMNTEAFF
TRBV9,16,.,TRBJ1-2,CASSVGTGRANYGYTF
TRBV10-3,17,.,TRBJ2-1,CAIKGTSGGAGDNEQFF
TRBV7-3,16,.,TRBJ2-3,CASSPRLAGNTDTQYF
TRBV5-6,14,.,TRBJ2-3,CASSGTSGPDTQYF
TRBV6-1,11,.,TRBJ1-1,CASSRNTEAFF
TRBV5-1,13,.,TRBJ1-5,CASSLTGAEAQHF
TRBV9,15,.,TRBJ2-1,CASSAGHRSYNEQFF
TRBV5-1,15,.,TRBJ2-5,CASSGGTKYQETQYF
TRBV7-9,14,.,TRBJ2-5,CASSLDGRLETQYF
TRBV10-3,13,.,TRBJ2-2,CAIPGGRTGELFF
TRBV6-5,15,once,TRBJ2-5,CASSYSQSTIETQYF
TRBV27,17,.,TRBJ1-1,CASSRTPPGTYHTEAFF
TRBV5-4,15,.,TRBJ2-2,CASSLVGAFTGELFF
TRBV7-9,15,.,TRBJ2-1,CASSPTDASYNEQFF
TRBV7-2,14,once,TRBJ1-4,CASSSTDHNEKLFF
TRBV9,21,once,TRBJ2-4,CASSVRAGGGGVNEAKNIQYF
TRBV4-2,15,.,TRBJ2-1,CASSPYSESYNEQFF
TRBV29-1,14,.,TRBJ2-7,CSVVRGQLPYEQYF
TRBV6-6,14,.,TRBJ1-1,CASRRDRENTEAFF
TRBV12-5,19,.,TRBJ1-2,CASGLVPAGTGNLNYGYTF
TRBV9,15,.,TRBJ1-3,CASSVDPQEGNTIYF
TRBV9,15,.,TRBJ2-3,CASSVEGGRTDTQYF
TRBV7-2,14,.,TRBJ2-7,CASSPIPGAYEQYF
TRBV27,16,.,TRBJ2-5,CASSLSPGTGEETQYF
TRBV28,15,.,TRBJ2-5,CASSLEGLATETQYF
TRBV10-2,15,.,TRBJ1-6,CASKSSGTYNSPLHF
TRBV5-4,14,.,TRBJ1-1,CASSFGGAGTEAFF
TRBV30,11,.,TRBJ1-2,CAWGTVYGYTF
TRBV7-2,16,.,TRBJ2-1,CASSLANAGAYNEQFF
TRBV9,14,once,TRBJ1-4,CASSSGTGDEKLFF
TRBV12-5,16,.,TRBJ2-7,CASAGVGTGDPYEQYF
TRBV30,18,.,TRBJ2-1,CAWSVRRLAGERSNEQFF
TRBV7-8,13,.,TRBJ2-4,CASSLLEYSILYF
TRBV4-3,15,.,TRBJ2-7,CASSSTGTGMNEQYF
TRBV9,16,.,TRBJ2-3,CASSVEAGGRGDTQYF